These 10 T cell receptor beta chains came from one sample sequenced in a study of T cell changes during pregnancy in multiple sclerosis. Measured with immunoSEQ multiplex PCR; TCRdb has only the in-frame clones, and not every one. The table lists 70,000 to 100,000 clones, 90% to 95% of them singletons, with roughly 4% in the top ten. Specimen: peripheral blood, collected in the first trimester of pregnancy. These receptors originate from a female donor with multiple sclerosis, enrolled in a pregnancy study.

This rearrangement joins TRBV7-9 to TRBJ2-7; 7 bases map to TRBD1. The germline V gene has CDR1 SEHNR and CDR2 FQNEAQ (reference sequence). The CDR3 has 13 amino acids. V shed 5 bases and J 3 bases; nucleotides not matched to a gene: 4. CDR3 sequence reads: CASSGRQGYEQYF. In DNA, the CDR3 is TGTGCCAGCAGCGGCCGACAGGGCTACGAGCAGTACTTC.

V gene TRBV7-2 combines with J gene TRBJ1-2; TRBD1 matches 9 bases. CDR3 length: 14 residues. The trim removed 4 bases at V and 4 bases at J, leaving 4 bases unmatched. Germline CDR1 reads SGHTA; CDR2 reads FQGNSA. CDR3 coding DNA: TGTGCCAGCAGCTCTACAGGGGGCTCCTATGGCTACACCTTC. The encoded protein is CASSSTGGSYGYTF. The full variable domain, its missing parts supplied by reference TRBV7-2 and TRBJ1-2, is GAGVSQSPSNKVTEKGKDVELRCDPISGHTALYWYRQSLGQGLEFLIYFQGNSAPDKSGLPSDRFSAERTGGSVSTLTIQRTQQEDSAVYLCASSSTGGSYGYTFGSGTRLTVV.

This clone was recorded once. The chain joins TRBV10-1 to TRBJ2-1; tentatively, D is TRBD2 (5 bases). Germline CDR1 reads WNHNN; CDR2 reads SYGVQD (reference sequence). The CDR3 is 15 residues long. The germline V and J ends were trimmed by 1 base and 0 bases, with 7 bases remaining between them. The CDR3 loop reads CASSEFRGSYNEQFF. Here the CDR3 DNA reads TGCGCCAGCAGTGAGTTTCGGGGCTCCTACAATGAGCAGTTCTTC.

The CDR3 nucleotides read TGTGCCAGCAGCTTAGCGGGGAGCTCCTACGAGCAGTACTTC. It translates to CASSLAGSSYEQYF. V usage is TRBV7-8 and J usage is TRBJ2-7; TRBD2 is a possible D gene (5 bases). V gave up 0 bases and J gave up 0 bases, with 6 bases separating them. The V gene's germline CDR1 is SGHVS and CDR2 FQNEAQ. CDR3 length: 14 amino acids.

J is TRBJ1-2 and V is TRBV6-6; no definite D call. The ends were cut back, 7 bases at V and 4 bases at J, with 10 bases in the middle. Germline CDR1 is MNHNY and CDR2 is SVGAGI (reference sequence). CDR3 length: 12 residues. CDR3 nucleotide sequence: TGTGCCAGCACGGGGTTTGGCTATGGCTACACCTTC. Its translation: CASTGFGYGYTF.

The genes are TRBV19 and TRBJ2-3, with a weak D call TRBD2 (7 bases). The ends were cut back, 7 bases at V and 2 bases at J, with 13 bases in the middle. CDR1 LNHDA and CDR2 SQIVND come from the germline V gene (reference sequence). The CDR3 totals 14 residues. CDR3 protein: CASNPRGATDTQYF. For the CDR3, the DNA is TGTGCCAGTAATCCCCGGGGGGCCACAGATACGCAGTATTTT.

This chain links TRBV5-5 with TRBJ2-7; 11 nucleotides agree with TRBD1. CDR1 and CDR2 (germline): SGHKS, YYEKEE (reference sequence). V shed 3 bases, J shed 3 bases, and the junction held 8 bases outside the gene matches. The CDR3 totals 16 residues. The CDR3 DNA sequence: TGTGCCAGCAGCTGGGCCCGGGACAGGGGGTTCTACGAGCAGTACTTC. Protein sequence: CASSWARDRGFYEQYF.

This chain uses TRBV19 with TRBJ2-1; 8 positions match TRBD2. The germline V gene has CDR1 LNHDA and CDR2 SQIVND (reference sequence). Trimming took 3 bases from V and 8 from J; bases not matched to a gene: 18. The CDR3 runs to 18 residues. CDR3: CASSIGPRVAGLGDEQFF. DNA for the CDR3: TGTGCCAGTAGTATTGGCCCTCGGGTAGCGGGGCTTGGGGATGAGCAGTTCTTC.

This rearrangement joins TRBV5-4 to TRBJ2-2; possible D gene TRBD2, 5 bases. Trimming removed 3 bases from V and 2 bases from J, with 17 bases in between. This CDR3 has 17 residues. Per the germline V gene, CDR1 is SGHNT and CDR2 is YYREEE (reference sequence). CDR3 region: CASSSSVGVVNTGELFF. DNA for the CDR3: TGTGCCAGCAGCTCTTCGGTCGGGGTAGTCAACACCGGGGAGCTGTTTTTT.

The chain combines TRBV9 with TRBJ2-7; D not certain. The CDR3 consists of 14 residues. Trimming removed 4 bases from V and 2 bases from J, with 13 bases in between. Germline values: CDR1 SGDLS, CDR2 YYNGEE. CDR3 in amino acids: CASSPGQSTYEQYF. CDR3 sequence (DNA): TGTGCCAGCAGCCCTGGGCAGTCAACCTACGAGCAGTACTTC.